This T cell receptor (beta chain) is from a study of cytomegalovirus exposure and HLA in healthy donors. Study observations and caveats: Solely CMV serostatus was available to characterize immune exposure. Across donors, sequencing depth was assumed by presence/absence analyses to be roughly uniform.

Germline V lookup: CDR1 SQVTM, CDR2 ANQGSEA. The CDR3 totals 18 residues. V gave up 4 bases and J gave up 3 bases, with 28 bases separating them. With respect to this clone: No antigen is known for it.

The primer mix had 60 Vbeta and 13 Jbeta primers. The method was immunoSEQ multiplex PCR; TCRdb's version includes in-frame clones alone and lacks a portion of them. The data hold some 85,000 clones, with roughly three quarters observed a single time. The chain is built from TRBV29-1 and TRBJ2-7, with D tentatively TRBD2 (8 bases). This sequence was found in a male donor in good health and CMV-seronegative. Specimen: PBMCs. The CDR3 reads CSVAPGQLGTSQLYEQYF. The CDR3 coding sequence is TGCAGCGTTGCCCCGGGACAGCTAGGGACTAGTCAGCTCTACGAGCAGTACTTC.